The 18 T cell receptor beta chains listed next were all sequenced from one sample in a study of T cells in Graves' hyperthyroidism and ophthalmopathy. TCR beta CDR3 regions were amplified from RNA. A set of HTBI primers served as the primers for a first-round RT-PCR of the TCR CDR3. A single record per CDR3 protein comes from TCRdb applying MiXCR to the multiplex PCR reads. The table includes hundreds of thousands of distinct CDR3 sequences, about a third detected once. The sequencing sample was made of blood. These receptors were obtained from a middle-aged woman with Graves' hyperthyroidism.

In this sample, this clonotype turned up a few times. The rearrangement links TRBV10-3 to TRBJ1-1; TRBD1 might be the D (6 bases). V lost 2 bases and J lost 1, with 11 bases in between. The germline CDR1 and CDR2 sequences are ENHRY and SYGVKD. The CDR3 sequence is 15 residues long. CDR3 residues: CAISEKVDRNTEAFF. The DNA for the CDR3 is TGTGCCATCAGTGAGAAAGTGGACAGGAACACTGAAGCTTTCTTT.

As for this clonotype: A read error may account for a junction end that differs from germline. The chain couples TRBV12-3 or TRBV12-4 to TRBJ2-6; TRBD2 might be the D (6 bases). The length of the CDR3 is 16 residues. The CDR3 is CANSFAGPPGANVLTF. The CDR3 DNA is TGTGCCAACAGTTTTGCGGGGCCGCCTGGGGCCAACGTCCTGACTTTC.

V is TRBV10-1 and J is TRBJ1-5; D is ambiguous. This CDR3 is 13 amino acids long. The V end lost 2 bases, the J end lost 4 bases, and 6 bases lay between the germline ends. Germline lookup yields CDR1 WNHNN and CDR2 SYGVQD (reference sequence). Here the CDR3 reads CASSEDRNQPQHF. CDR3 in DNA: TGCGCCAGCAGTGAGGACCGGAATCAGCCCCAGCATTTT.

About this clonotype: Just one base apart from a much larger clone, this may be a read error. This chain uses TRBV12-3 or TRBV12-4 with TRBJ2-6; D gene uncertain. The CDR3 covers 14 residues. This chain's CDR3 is CTSSLRTGANVLTF. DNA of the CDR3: TGTACCAGCAGTTTGAGGACTGGGGCCAACGTCCTGACTTTC.

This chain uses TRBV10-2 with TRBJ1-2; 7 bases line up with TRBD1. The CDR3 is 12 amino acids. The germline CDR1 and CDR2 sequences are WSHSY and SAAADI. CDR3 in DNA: TGCGCGCAGACAGGGTGGGACTATGGCTACACCTTC. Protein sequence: CAQTGWDYGYTF.

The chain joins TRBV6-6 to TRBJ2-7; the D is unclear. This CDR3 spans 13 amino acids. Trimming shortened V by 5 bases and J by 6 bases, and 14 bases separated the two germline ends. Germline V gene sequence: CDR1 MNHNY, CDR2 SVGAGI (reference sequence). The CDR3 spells CASSPQDPFEQYF. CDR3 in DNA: TGTGCCAGCAGTCCTCAGGACCCCTTCGAGCAGTACTTC.

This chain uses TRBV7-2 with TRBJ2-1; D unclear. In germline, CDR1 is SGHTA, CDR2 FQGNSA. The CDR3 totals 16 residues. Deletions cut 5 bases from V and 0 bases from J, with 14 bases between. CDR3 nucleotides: TGTGCCAGCAGCCCCGATACAAGCAGCTCCTACAATGAGCAGTTCTTC. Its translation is CASSPDTSSSYNEQFF.

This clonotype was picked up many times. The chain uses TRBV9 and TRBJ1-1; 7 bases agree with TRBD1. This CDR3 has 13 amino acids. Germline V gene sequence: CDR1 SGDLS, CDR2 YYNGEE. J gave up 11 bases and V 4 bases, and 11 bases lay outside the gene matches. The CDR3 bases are TGTGCCAGCAGCCTGGGACAGTCGACCGTCGCTTTCTTT. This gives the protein CASSLGQSTVAFF. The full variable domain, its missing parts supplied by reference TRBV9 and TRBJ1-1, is DSGVTQTPKHLITATGQRVTLRCSPRSGDLSVYWYQQSLDQGLQFLIQYYNGEERAKGNILERFSAQQFPDLHSELNLSSLELGDSALYFCASSLGQSTVAFFGQGTRLTVV.

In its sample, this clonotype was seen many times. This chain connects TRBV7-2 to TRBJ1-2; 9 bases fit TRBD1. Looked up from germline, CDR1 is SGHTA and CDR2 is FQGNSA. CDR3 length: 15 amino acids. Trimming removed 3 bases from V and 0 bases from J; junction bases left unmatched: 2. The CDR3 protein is CASSLGTGTNYGYTF. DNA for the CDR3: TGTGCCAGCAGCTTGGGGACAGGGACTAACTATGGCTACACCTTC. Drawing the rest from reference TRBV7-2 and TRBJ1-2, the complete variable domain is GAGVSQSPSNKVTEKGKDVELRCDPISGHTALYWYRQSLGQGLEFLIYFQGNSAPDKSGLPSDRFSAERTGGSVSTLTIQRTQQEDSAVYLCASSLGTGTNYGYTFGSGTRLTVV.

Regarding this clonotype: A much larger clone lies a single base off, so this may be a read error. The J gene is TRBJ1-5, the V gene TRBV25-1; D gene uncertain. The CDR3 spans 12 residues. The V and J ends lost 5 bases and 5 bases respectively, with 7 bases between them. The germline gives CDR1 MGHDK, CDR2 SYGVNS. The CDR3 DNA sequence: TGTGCCAGCAGTTGGGGTTATCAGCCCCAGCATTTT. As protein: CASSWGYQPQHF.

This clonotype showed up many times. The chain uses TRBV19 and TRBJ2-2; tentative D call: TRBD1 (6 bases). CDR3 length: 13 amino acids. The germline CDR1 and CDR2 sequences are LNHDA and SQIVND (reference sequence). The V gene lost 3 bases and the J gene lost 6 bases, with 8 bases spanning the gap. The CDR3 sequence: CASSIPGAGELFF. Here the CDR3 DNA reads TGTGCCAGTAGTATTCCAGGGGCCGGGGAGCTGTTTTTT.

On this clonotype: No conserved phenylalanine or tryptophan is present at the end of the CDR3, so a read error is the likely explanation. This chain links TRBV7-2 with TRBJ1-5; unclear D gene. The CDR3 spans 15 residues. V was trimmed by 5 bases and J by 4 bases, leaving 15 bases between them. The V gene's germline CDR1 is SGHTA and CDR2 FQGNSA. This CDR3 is CASSQDQAVNQPQHL. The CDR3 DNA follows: TGTGCCAGCAGCCAAGATCAGGCAGTTAATCAGCCCCAGCATCTT.

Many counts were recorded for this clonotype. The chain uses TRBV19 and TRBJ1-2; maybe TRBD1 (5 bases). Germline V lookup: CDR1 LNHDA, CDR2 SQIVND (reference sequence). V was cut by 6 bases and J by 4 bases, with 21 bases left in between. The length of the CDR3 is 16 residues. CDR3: CASREGRGKLFYGYTF. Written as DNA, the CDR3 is TGTGCCAGTAGAGAAGGGAGGGGCAAGCTATTCTATGGCTACACCTTC.

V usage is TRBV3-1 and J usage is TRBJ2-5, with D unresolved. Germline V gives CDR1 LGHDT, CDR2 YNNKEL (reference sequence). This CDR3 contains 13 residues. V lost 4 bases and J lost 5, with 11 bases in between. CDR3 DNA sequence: TGTGCCAGCAGCCCAAGATCGGAGGAGACCCAGTACTTC. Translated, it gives CASSPRSEETQYF.

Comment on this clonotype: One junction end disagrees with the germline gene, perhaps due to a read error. The CDR3 DNA follows: TGTGCCTGCAGTGTCGCGCGGGACAGACTATATAGCAATCAGCCCCAGCATTTT. Translated, it gives CACSVARDRLYSNQPQHF. V is TRBV7-2 and J is TRBJ1-5; 7 bases are a match to TRBD1. Germline V gene lookup returns CDR1 SGHTA and CDR2 FQGNSA. The CDR3 has 18 residues. The full variable domain, completed using reference TRBV7-2 and TRBJ1-5, is GAGVSQSPSNKVTEKGKDVELRCDPISGHTALYWYRQSLGQGLEFLIYFQGNSAPDKSGLPSDRFSAERTGGSVSTLTIQRTQQEDSAVYLCACSVARDRLYSNQPQHFGDGTRLSIL.

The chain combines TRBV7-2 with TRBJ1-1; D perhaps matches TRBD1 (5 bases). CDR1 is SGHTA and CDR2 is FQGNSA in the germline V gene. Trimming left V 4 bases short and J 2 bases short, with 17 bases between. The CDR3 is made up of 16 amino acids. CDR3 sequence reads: CASSSLGTLRNTEAFF. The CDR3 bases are TGTGCCAGCAGCTCCCTTGGGACCCTTCGAAACACTGAAGCTTTCTTT.

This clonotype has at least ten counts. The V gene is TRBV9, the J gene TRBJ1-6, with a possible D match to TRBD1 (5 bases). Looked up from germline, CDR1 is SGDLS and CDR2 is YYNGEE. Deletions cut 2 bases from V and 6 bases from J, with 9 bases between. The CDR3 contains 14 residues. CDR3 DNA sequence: TGTGCCAGCAGCGTGGGAAGGGGTAATTCACCCCTCCACTTT. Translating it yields CASSVGRGNSPLHF.

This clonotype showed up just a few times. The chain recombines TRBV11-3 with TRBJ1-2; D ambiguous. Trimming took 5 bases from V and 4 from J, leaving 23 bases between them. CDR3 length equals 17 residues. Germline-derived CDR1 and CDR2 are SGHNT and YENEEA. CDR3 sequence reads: CASSLSTGPLLTYGYTF. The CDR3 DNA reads TGTGCCAGCAGCCTCAGCACGGGTCCCCTTCTAACCTATGGCTACACCTTC.